Each of the 27 T cell receptor beta chains below was sequenced from the same sample in a study of blood T cells in healthy people across ages. The second PCR ran about 6 to 11 cycles with a sample-barcoded 5' primer and J-beta primers. TCRdb analysed the 5' RACE reads with MiXCR anew, one entry per CDR3 protein. In the table there are about 1.8 million distinct CDR3 sequences, 40% to 55% of which are singletons. The sample was blood. The receptors originated from a woman in her thirties or forties in good health.

Details on this clonotype: Relative to the germline gene, one junction end is altered; a read error may explain this. CDR3 DNA: TGTGCCAGCAGCTTAGCCTCCTACAATGAGCAGTACTTC. This translates into CASSLASYNEQYF. V gene TRBV5-1 combines with J gene TRBJ2-1; D not resolved. The end of the DNA fits TRBJ2-7 better, so the J call may be wrong. From germline, CDR1 is SGHRS and CDR2 YFSETQ. CDR3 length: 13 amino acids.

This clonotype was picked up a small number of times. The rearrangement joins TRBV7-9 to TRBJ2-5, with 10 bases matching TRBD1. With the DNA end fitting TRBJ2-7 better, the J assignment may be wrong. CDR1 and CDR2 (germline): SEHNR, FQNEAQ (reference sequence). CDR3 length equals 12 residues. CDR3 amino acids: CASGDRGDEQYF. The CDR3, as DNA: TGTGCCAGCGGGGACAGGGGCGACGAGCAGTACTTC.

V is TRBV15 and J is TRBJ1-1, with 7 bases that match TRBD1. Unmatched junction bases numbered 10, after V lost 9 bases and J lost 0 bases. The CDR3 loop spans 15 amino acids. Germline CDR1 is LNHNV and CDR2 is YYDKDF (reference sequence). The CDR3 is CATKQGKIMNTEAFF. CDR3 bases: TGTGCCACAAAACAGGGGAAAATCATGAACACTGAAGCTTTCTTT.

J is TRBJ1-2 and V is TRBV6-5; no clear D. The germline V gene has CDR1 MNHEY and CDR2 SVGAGI. The CDR3 runs to 13 residues. V lost 2 bases, J lost 6 bases, and 10 bases lay in between. CDR3 loop: CASSYTGSHGYTF. CDR3 DNA sequence: TGTGCCAGCAGTTACACGGGAAGTCATGGCTACACCTTC.

Only a few counts were recorded for this clonotype. V is TRBV20-1 and J is TRBJ2-3; D perhaps matches TRBD2 (5 bases). The CDR3 contains 13 residues. Germline lookup yields CDR1 DFQATT and CDR2 SNEGSKA (reference sequence). V was clipped by 3 bases and J by 3 bases, with 10 bases between them. CDR3 nucleotides: TGCAGTGCTAGGTTACCGGGGACAGATACGCAGTATTTT. Its translation is CSARLPGTDTQYF.

This chain connects TRBV5-1 to TRBJ2-3, with D possibly TRBD1 on 5 matching bases. The germline V gene encodes CDR1 SGHRS and CDR2 YFSETQ. The CDR3 contains 17 residues. The V end lost 4 bases, the J end lost 4 bases, and 22 bases lay between the germline ends. CDR3 sequence (DNA): TGCGCCAGCAGCCCGTTATCAGGGAAGGAGAACCCAGATACGCAGTATTTT. The encoded protein is CASSPLSGKENPDTQYF.

The V gene is TRBV7-2, the J gene TRBJ2-7, with a tentative D call TRBD2 (6 bases). Looked up from germline, CDR1 is SGHTA and CDR2 is FQGNSA. V lost 3 bases to trimming and J lost 0 bases, with 18 bases between them. This CDR3 has 17 residues. This CDR3 reads CASSFGGAGPSSYEQYF. CDR3 nucleotides: TGTGCCAGCAGCTTCGGGGGAGCAGGTCCGAGCTCCTACGAGCAGTACTTC. Full variable domain (remainder filled in from reference TRBV7-2 and TRBJ2-7): GAGVSQSPSNKVTEKGKDVELRCDPISGHTALYWYRQSLGQGLEFLIYFQGNSAPDKSGLPSDRFSAERTGGSVSTLTIQRTQQEDSAVYLCASSFGGAGPSSYEQYFGPGTRLTVT.

The chain couples TRBV20-1 to TRBJ1-5, with 9 bases aligning to TRBD1. Germline values: CDR1 DFQATT, CDR2 SNEGSKA (reference sequence). The CDR3 totals 12 residues. V gave up 7 bases and J gave up 7 bases; unmatched junction bases: 5. CDR3 loop: CSVPTGGQPQHF. The CDR3, as DNA: TGCAGTGTACCGACAGGGGGGCAGCCCCAGCATTTT.

This clonotype was found a few times. The CDR3 spells CASRIGLAGGYNEQFF. CDR3 DNA: TGTGCCAGCAGGATCGGACTAGCGGGGGGATACAATGAGCAGTTCTTC. The chain carries TRBV12-3 or TRBV12-4 and TRBJ2-1; 14 positions agree with TRBD2. The CDR3 has 16 amino acids. J was trimmed by 4 bases and V by 6 bases; bases with no gene match: 5.

V is TRBV21-1 and J is TRBJ2-7. TRBV21-1 is a pseudogene locus. CDR3 length equals 13 residues. The CDR3 DNA follows: TGCGCCAGCAGCAAACGCCAGGCCCACGAGCAGTACTTC. It specifies CASSKRQAHEQYF.

This clonotype was found a few times. This chain joins TRBV20-1 and TRBJ2-7; TRBD1 matches at 7 bases. This CDR3 comprises 14 residues. The V gene's germline CDR1 is DFQATT and CDR2 SNEGSKA (reference sequence). Trimming took 1 base from V and 3 from J; bases not matched to a gene: 6. CDR3 coding DNA: TGCAGTGCTAGAGGCCGACAGGGAAACTACGAGCAGTACTTC. Translation: CSARGRQGNYEQYF.

The V gene is TRBV13, the J gene TRBJ2-1; 9 nucleotides match TRBD2. The germline CDR1 and CDR2 sequences are PRHDT and FYEKMQ (reference sequence). CDR3 length: 17 amino acids. The junction had 6 bases not matched to a gene; V was cut back by 0 bases and J by 3 bases. CDR3 in DNA: TGTGCCAGCAGCTTAGGTGGCGGGGGGGCCGGCTACAATGAGCAGTTCTTC. This translates into CASSLGGGGAGYNEQFF.

V and J are TRBV7-9 and TRBJ2-5, with D perhaps being TRBD1 or TRBD2 (5 bases each). V lost 6 bases, J lost 1 base, and 15 bases lay in between. The germline gives CDR1 SEHNR, CDR2 FQNEAQ (reference sequence). This CDR3 spans 15 amino acids. CDR3 sequence (DNA): TGTGCCAGCAGTTCTCTTCGGGACGGCCAAGAGACCCAGTACTTC. This translates into CASSSLRDGQETQYF.

The chain's CDR3 is CASSVWDREGETQFF. CDR3 nucleotide sequence: TGTGCCAGCAGCGTTTGGGACAGGGAAGGAGAGACCCAGTTCTTC. V gene TRBV6-5 combines with J gene TRBJ2-1; 9 bases line up with TRBD1. The CDR3 has 15 amino acids. With V trimmed by 6 bases and J by 13 bases, 16 bases remained unmatched. CDR1 MNHEY and CDR2 SVGAGI come from the germline V gene.

The rearrangement uses TRBV20-1 and TRBJ2-1, with D possibly TRBD1 on 5 matching bases. V dropped 6 bases and J dropped 6 bases, with 18 bases sitting between them. Looked up from germline, CDR1 is DFQATT and CDR2 is SNEGSKA (reference sequence). This CDR3 contains 14 residues. The DNA for the CDR3 is TGCAGTGCCCCCCGAAGGGGCCTTCGCAATGAGCAGTTCTTC. The encoded protein is CSAPRRGLRNEQFF.

The chain carries TRBV20-1 and TRBJ2-7, with D possibly being TRBD1 or TRBD2 (7 bases each). The CDR3 loop spans 17 amino acids. Germline CDR1 reads DFQATT; CDR2 reads SNEGSKA (reference sequence). Trimming took 0 bases from V and 5 from J, leaving 23 bases between them. The CDR3 DNA follows: TGCAGTGCTAGAGATCGTGGAGGGGGCGGGGGTCCACACGAGCAGTACTTC. It codes for CSARDRGGGGGPHEQYF.

The chain employs TRBV29-1 and TRBJ2-1, with D possibly TRBD1 on 5 matching bases. The CDR3 is 14 amino acids. Germline CDR1 SQVTM, CDR2 ANQGSEA. Trimming shortened V by 6 bases and J by 6 bases, and 18 bases separated the two germline ends. The DNA for the CDR3 is TGCAGCGTATGTACAGGACGGAGAGTCAATGAGCAGTTCTTC. This gives the protein CSVCTGRRVNEQFF.

This clonotype showed up many times. J is TRBJ2-7 and V is TRBV7-2; a possible D gene is TRBD2 (6 bases). This CDR3 is 13 amino acids long. Trimming took 3 bases from V and 3 from J, leaving 9 bases between them. Germline V CDR1 and CDR2: SGHTA, FQGNSA. The CDR3 sequence is CASSLGGGYEQYF. CDR3 bases: TGTGCCAGCAGCTTGGGGGGAGGCTACGAGCAGTACTTC.

This sequence joins TRBV12-3 or TRBV12-4 and TRBJ1-6; D is unresolved. V lost 5 bases and J lost 7, with 9 bases in between. The CDR3 runs 13 residues. DNA for the CDR3: TGTGCCAGCAGTGATGACGTCAATTCACCCCTCCACTTT. Residues: CASSDDVNSPLHF.

Of note for this clonotype: At one boundary the junction diverges from the germline segment, which might be a read error. This chain joins TRBV27 and TRBJ1-2, with a possible D match to TRBD1 (5 bases). This CDR3 spans 15 amino acids. Germline lookup yields CDR1 MNHEY and CDR2 SMNVEV (reference sequence). DNA of the CDR3: TGTGCCAGCAGCGAGCTGAGTGGGGGACGGTATGGCTGCACCTTC. This codes for CASSELSGGRYGCTF.

The table lists this clonotype with a few counts. The V and J genes are TRBV11-3 and TRBJ2-3, with 8 bases aligning to TRBD2. The germline gives CDR1 SGHNT, CDR2 YENEEA. The junction had 3 bases not matched to a gene; V was cut back by 1 base and J by 0 bases. The CDR3 runs 16 residues. The chain's CDR3 is CASSLGLATSTDTQYF. In DNA form, the CDR3 reads TGTGCCAGCAGCTTAGGACTAGCGACTAGCACAGATACGCAGTATTTT.

The sample holds one count of this clonotype. Just one base apart from a much larger clone, this may be a read error. The V and J genes are TRBV6-2 or TRBV6-3 and TRBJ2-6, with TRBD1 identical over 8 bases. J was trimmed by 3 bases and V by 6 bases; bases with no gene match: 4. Germline values: CDR1 MNHEY, CDR2 SVGEGT. This CDR3 spans 15 amino acids. CDR3 DNA sequence: TGTGCCAGCAGCAAGACAGGGGTTGGGGCCAACGTCCTGACTTTC. Protein product: CASSKTGVGANVLTF.

This clonotype was observed a few times. This chain connects TRBV12-3 or TRBV12-4 to TRBJ1-2, with unresolved D. This CDR3 contains 16 residues. Trimming stripped 5 bases from V and 0 bases from J, with 16 bases between. The CDR3 bases are TGTGCCAGCAGTCCCTCCCCGGGAGAAGCTAACTATGGCTACACCTTC. It is translated as CASSPSPGEANYGYTF.

A note on this clonotype: This could be a read error, since a much larger clone is one nucleotide away. The chain carries TRBV4-2 and TRBJ2-1, with D perhaps TRBD2 (6 bases). This CDR3 comprises 14 residues. Looked up from germline, CDR1 is LGHNA and CDR2 is YNFKEQ. The CDR3 nucleotides are TGTGCCAACAGCCAAGGAGGGACTGACAATGAGCAGTTCTTC. Translating it yields CANSQGGTDNEQFF.

About this clonotype itself: A much more abundant neighbour one base away suggests this may be a read error. J is TRBJ2-5 and V is TRBV29-1; tentatively, D is TRBD2 (6 bases). V shed 4 bases and J shed 12 bases, with 15 bases lying between them. The germline gives CDR1 SQVTM, CDR2 ANQGSEA. The length of the CDR3 is 11 residues. The CDR3 nucleotides read TGCAGCGTTGCCCAACCGGGGGTTGAGTACTTC. Translated: CSVAQPGVEYF.

J is TRBJ1-2 and V is TRBV18, with TRBD1 matching 8 bases. This CDR3 has 15 residues. Germline CDR1 KGHSH, CDR2 LQKENI. Germline trimming cut 3 bases from V and 3 bases from J; bases unmatched to any gene: 6. CDR3 in amino acids: CASSPKTGGHYGYTF. CDR3 bases: TGTGCCAGCTCACCGAAAACAGGGGGGCACTATGGCTACACCTTC.

There are a few counts of this clonotype. The chain joins TRBV5-1 to TRBJ2-6; D gene unclear. Between the trimmed V and J ends, which lost 4 bases and 2 bases, there was a span of 13 bases. The germline gives CDR1 SGHRS, CDR2 YFSETQ. The CDR3 runs to 16 residues. CDR3 nucleotide sequence: TGCGCCAGCAGCCTGTCGGCTCGGGCTGGGGCCAACGTCCTGACTTTC. Its translation is CASSLSARAGANVLTF.